Listed below are T cell receptor beta chains from one sample, sequenced in a study of post-analysis software for immune sequencing data. MiXCR, run by TCRdb on the PCR reads, gives a single entry per CDR3 protein. Of around 180,000 distinct CDR3 sequences listed, 30% are singletons. Sequenced: blood. The receptors were gathered from a girl between 5 and 17 years old with multiple sclerosis. The CDR3 runs from the conserved cysteine through the conserved F or W.

j_gene: TRBJ1-2
len: 16
v_gene: TRBV6-6
CDR3aa: CASSPGQGGSSYGYTF

j_gene: TRBJ1-4
len: 12
v_gene: TRBV7-9
CDR3aa: CATQFGGEKLFF

j_gene: TRBJ2-1
len: 14
v_gene: TRBV12-3/TRBV12-4
CDR3aa: CASSFREGGYEQFF

j_gene: TRBJ1-4
len: 16
v_gene: TRBV4-2
CDR3aa: CASSQEAGGEGEKLFF

j_gene: TRBJ2-3
len: 15
v_gene: TRBV7-2
CDR3aa: CASRGLAGVTDTQYF

j_gene: TRBJ1-1
len: 15
v_gene: TRBV6-5
CDR3aa: CASSRNNRAGTEAFF

j_gene: TRBJ1-6
len: 16
v_gene: TRBV6-5
CDR3aa: CASSFRASSYNSPLHF

j_gene: TRBJ2-1
len: 20
v_gene: TRBV28
CDR3aa: CASSSPPVVGDSGDFNEQFF

j_gene: TRBJ1-2
len: 17
v_gene: TRBV20-1
CDR3aa: CSAPVRGERIRNYGYTF

j_gene: TRBJ2-7
len: 14
v_gene: TRBV5-1
CDR3aa: CASSYWTGAYEQYF

j_gene: TRBJ1-6
len: 16
v_gene: TRBV20-1
CDR3aa: CSARTRGGADNSPPHF

j_gene: TRBJ1-2
len: 10
v_gene: TRBV6-6
CDR3aa: CASREYGYTF

j_gene: TRBJ2-7
len: 13
v_gene: TRBV5-6
CDR3aa: CASSPGTAYEQYF

j_gene: TRBJ2-3
len: 13
v_gene: TRBV20-1
CDR3aa: CSASGISGDTQYF

j_gene: TRBJ2-7
len: 15
v_gene: TRBV4-1
CDR3aa: CASSQELAEIYEQYF

j_gene: TRBJ2-4
len: 15
v_gene: TRBV20-1
CDR3aa: CSAPTSVLAKNIQYF

j_gene: TRBJ2-1
len: 13
v_gene: TRBV29-1
CDR3aa: CSVTSAPSDEQFF

j_gene: TRBJ2-1
len: 14
v_gene: TRBV28
CDR3aa: CASERLADYNEQFF

j_gene: TRBJ2-7
len: 13
v_gene: TRBV28
CDR3aa: CASSSEQTYEQYF

j_gene: TRBJ2-7
len: 14
v_gene: TRBV29-1
CDR3aa: CSVARDRGPYEQYF

j_gene: TRBJ2-7
len: 14
v_gene: TRBV20-1
CDR3aa: CSAAAGTGPNEQYF

j_gene: TRBJ1-5
len: 15
v_gene: TRBV5-8
CDR3aa: CTSSFDRGPWQPQHF

j_gene: TRBJ2-5
len: 16
v_gene: TRBV7-6
CDR3aa: CASSLVAGALQETQYF

j_gene: TRBJ2-7
len: 14
v_gene: TRBV4-1
CDR3aa: CASSQDLGPYEQYF

j_gene: TRBJ2-6
len: 18
v_gene: TRBV7-9
CDR3aa: CATPRRGALLWGANVLTF

j_gene: TRBJ2-5
len: 15
v_gene: TRBV3-1
CDR3aa: CASSRETGGEETQYF

j_gene: TRBJ2-1
len: 15
v_gene: TRBV13
CDR3aa: CASSLDGEPGNEQFF

j_gene: TRBJ1-2
len: 14
v_gene: TRBV9
CDR3aa: CASSGTGSPYGYTF

j_gene: TRBJ1-1
len: 14
v_gene: TRBV12-3/TRBV12-4
CDR3aa: CASSLDPNPGRAFF

j_gene: TRBJ1-1
len: 15
v_gene: TRBV29-1
CDR3aa: CSIPGQGLMNTEAFF

j_gene: TRBJ1-1
len: 14
v_gene: TRBV6-5
CDR3aa: CASSYGGANTEAFF

j_gene: TRBJ1-4
len: 11
v_gene: TRBV20-1
CDR3aa: CSAIRGEKRFF

j_gene: TRBJ2-3
len: 15
v_gene: TRBV3-1
CDR3aa: CASSALAGESDTQYF

j_gene: TRBJ2-6
len: 17
v_gene: TRBV19
CDR3aa: CASSIDRGVSGANVLTF

j_gene: TRBJ1-4
len: 12
v_gene: TRBV7-9
CDR3aa: CASSTGNEKLFF

j_gene: TRBJ2-5
len: 17
v_gene: TRBV6-1
CDR3aa: CASSPLMWRAGSETQYF

j_gene: TRBJ1-2
len: 14
v_gene: TRBV20-1
CDR3aa: CSGTEGGQGYGYTF

j_gene: TRBJ2-1
len: 14
v_gene: TRBV9
CDR3aa: CASSVWGRQETQFF

j_gene: TRBJ2-1
len: 14
v_gene: TRBV7-2
CDR3aa: CASLSDRGYNEQFF

j_gene: TRBJ1-4
len: 15
v_gene: TRBV4-1
CDR3aa: CASSLAGGVGEKLFF

j_gene: TRBJ1-1
len: 12
v_gene: TRBV30
CDR3aa: CAWKPGNTEAFF

j_gene: TRBJ2-6
len: 17
v_gene: TRBV25-1
CDR3aa: CASSDGGSFSGANVLTF

j_gene: TRBJ2-7
len: 15
v_gene: TRBV5-1
CDR3aa: CASRLWTSDSYEQYF

j_gene: TRBJ2-7
len: 15
v_gene: TRBV12-3/TRBV12-4
CDR3aa: CASSPRQGSSYEQYF

j_gene: TRBJ2-1
len: 16
v_gene: TRBV18
CDR3aa: CASSGASGSNYNEQFF

j_gene: TRBJ2-7
len: 11
v_gene: TRBV7-2
CDR3aa: CASTGSYEQYF

j_gene: TRBJ1-2
len: 12
v_gene: TRBV6-2/TRBV6-3
CDR3aa: CASSNQGYGYTF

j_gene: TRBJ2-1
len: 13
v_gene: TRBV12-3/TRBV12-4
CDR3aa: CASSQGARGEQFF

j_gene: TRBJ2-4
len: 15
v_gene: TRBV24-1
CDR3aa: CATSDGASGAYGQYF

j_gene: TRBJ2-5
len: 15
v_gene: TRBV15
CDR3aa: CATSSRDRGVETQYF